This is a list of T cell receptor beta chains from one sample in a study of CD8 T cells in Susac syndrome. TCRdb ran MiXCR on the immunoSEQ multiplex PCR reads and lists one entry per CDR3 protein. The repertoire holds more than 150,000 distinct CDR3 sequences, with 85% to 95% as singletons. Input material: CD8+ T cells from PBMCs. The receptors were gathered from a human donor with Susac syndrome. CDR3s include the opening cysteine and the closing phenylalanine or tryptophan. The D gene is left open where the match is weak. Size is stated for part of the rows, as once, few or many counts, or as a class when the clone is expanded.

TRBV7-8	TRBD2	TRBJ2-3	NA	TGTGCCAGCAGCATCCTAGCGGGAGAGGGCACAGATACGCAGTATTTT	CASSILAGEGTDTQYF
TRBV7-9	NA	TRBJ2-7	NA	TGTGCCAGCAGCTTAAAGTCGGGGCAAACAAATCCCTACGAGCAGTACTTC	CASSLKSGQTNPYEQYF
TRBV7-2	TRBD1	TRBJ2-7	few	TGTGCCAGCAGCTTAGCGACAGGGGCTTACGAGCAGTACTTC	CASSLATGAYEQYF
TRBV24-1	NA	TRBJ1-2	few	TGTGCCACCAGCCCTGGGGGGACCTATGGCTACACCTTC	CATSPGGTYGYTF
TRBV19	NA	TRBJ1-2	once	TGTGCCTCTGGAGGCGGGGGGCTTCATGGCTACACCTTC	CASGGGGLHGYTF
TRBV9	NA	TRBJ1-1	NA	TGTGCCAGCAGCGTATCCGGGTGGGGTGAGGGCACTGAAGCTTTCTTT	CASSVSGWGEGTEAFF
TRBV3-1	NA	TRBJ1-1	NA	TGTGCCAGCAGCCGCCAGACAGGACCCACTGAAGCTTTCTTT	CASSRQTGPTEAFF
TRBV5-1	NA	TRBJ2-7	NA	TGCGCCAGCAGCCGCTCCTCGTCAATACAGGCTTTTTCCTACGAGCAGTACTTC	CASSRSSSIQAFSYEQYF
TRBV23-1	TRBD1	TRBJ1-2	NA	TGCGCCAGCAGTCATCTTAGGACAGGGCACTATGGCTACACCTTC	CASSHLRTGHYGYTF
TRBV11-2	NA	TRBJ1-2	NA	TGTGCCAGCAGCCGACAGGAGGGCTATGGCTACACCTTC	CASSRQEGYGYTF
TRBV2	TRBD1	TRBJ1-4	NA	TGTGCCAGCCTGAGGGACAGGGATGAAAAACTGTTTTTT	CASLRDRDEKLFF
TRBV5-4	NA	TRBJ2-1	NA	TGTGCCAGCAGCTTGGAGGTAGGAAGCTCCTACAATGAGCAGTTCTTC	CASSLEVGSSYNEQFF
TRBV7-9	NA	TRBJ1-2	NA	TGTGCCAGCAGCCTCCAGGAGGTTGACTATGGCTACACCTTC	CASSLQEVDYGYTF
TRBV7-9	TRBD1	TRBJ1-1	NA	TGTGCCAGCAGCTTATCGCAGGGGGGCAATCCTGAAGCTTTCTTT	CASSLSQGGNPEAFF
TRBV6-5	NA	TRBJ1-6	NA	TGTGCCAGCAGTTACTCGAGCGGAGGTAGTTCACCCCTCCACTTT	CASSYSSGGSSPLHF